This T cell receptor beta chain appears in the sequencing data of a study of shared clonotypes between healthy human individuals. This clone came up once. Produced via immunoSEQ multiplex PCR; TCRdb's table is partial and in-frame only. The table lists 2 million to 3 million clones, more than 85% of them singletons. Donors had no recently reported acute infections or vaccinations and were HIV-negative. CDR1 MNHNS and CDR2 SASEGT come from the germline V gene. The CDR3 is made up of 12 amino acids. V was shortened by 0 bases and J by 8 bases, with 7 bases between the two germline ends. Specimen: naive CD4+ T cells from PBMCs. Subset indicated: CD45RA+ positively selected. The TCR was taken from a man in his late teens or twenties in good health. Some clones in this sample may be carry-over from other donors' samples. The chain combines TRBV6-1 with TRBJ1-2, with D hard to call. In DNA form, the CDR3 reads TGTGCCAGCAGTGAAGCGGCCTCCGGCTACACCTTC. Protein product: CASSEAASGYTF.